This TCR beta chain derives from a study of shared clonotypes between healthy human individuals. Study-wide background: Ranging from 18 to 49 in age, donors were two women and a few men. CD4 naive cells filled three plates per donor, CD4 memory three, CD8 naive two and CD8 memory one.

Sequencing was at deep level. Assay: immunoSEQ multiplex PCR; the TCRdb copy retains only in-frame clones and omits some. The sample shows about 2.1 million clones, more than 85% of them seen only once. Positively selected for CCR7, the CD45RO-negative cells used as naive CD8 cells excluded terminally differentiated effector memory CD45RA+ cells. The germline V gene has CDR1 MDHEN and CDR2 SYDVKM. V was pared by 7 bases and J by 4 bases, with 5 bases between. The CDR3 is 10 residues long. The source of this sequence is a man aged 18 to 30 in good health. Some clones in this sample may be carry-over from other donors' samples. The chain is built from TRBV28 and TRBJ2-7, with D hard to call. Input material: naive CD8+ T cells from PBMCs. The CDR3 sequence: CASKGYEQYF. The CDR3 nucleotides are TGTGCCAGCAAAGGGTACGAGCAGTACTTC.